A single sample gave rise to the 27 T cell receptor beta chains below, sequenced in a study of T cells in Graves' hyperthyroidism and ophthalmopathy (dated by TCRdb to the late 2010s). The library was generated by multiplex PCR. The instrument given in TCRdb is Illumina HiSeq 2000. Amplification of TCR beta CDR3 regions was carried out from RNA transcripts. A first-round RT-PCR of the TCR CDR3 used the HTBI primer set with the Qiagen OneStep RT-PCR kit. The public reads were reprocessed in TCRdb via fastp at Q25 and MiXCR, keeping in-frame beta chains. Every distinct CDR3 protein forms one entry, paired with its most common genes and DNA. Here the sample has around 800,000 distinct CDR3 sequences; around 38% occur a single time. The ten top clones hold about 9% of the sample. The sequencing input was blood. The receptor source for this set is a man aged 18 to 29 with Graves' hyperthyroidism.

The gene calls are TRBV9 and TRBJ1-2, with D maybe TRBD1 (6 bases). Per germline, CDR1 SGDLS and CDR2 YYNGEE. The CDR3 loop spans 14 amino acids. V was shortened by 4 bases and J by 6 bases, with 16 bases between the two germline ends. This CDR3 reads CASSLGDTGHGYTF. For the CDR3, the DNA is TGTGCCAGCAGCCTCGGGGACACCGGTCATGGCTACACCTTC.

Points on this clonotype: One base away lies a much larger clone, so this may be a sequencing read error. This chain uses TRBV7-8 with TRBJ1-2; 8 nucleotides align to TRBD1. CDR3 length equals 16 residues. V shed 3 bases, J shed 7 bases, and the junction held 13 bases outside the gene matches. Looked up from germline, CDR1 is SGHVS and CDR2 is FQNEAQ. This chain's CDR3 is CASSLDRELRPCGYTF. CDR3 sequence (DNA): TGTGCCAGCAGCTTGGACAGGGAGCTACGACCTTGTGGCTACACCTTC. The whole variable domain, filled in from reference TRBV7-8 and TRBJ1-2, reads GAGVSQSPRYKVAKRGQDVALRCDPISGHVSLFWYQQALGQGPEFLTYFQNEAQLDKSGLPSDRFFAERPEGSVSTLKIQRTQQEDSAVYLCASSLDRELRPCGYTFGSGTRLTVV.

The V and J genes are TRBV7-9 and TRBJ1-1, with D unclear. This CDR3 has 12 residues. CDR1 SEHNR and CDR2 FQNEAQ come from the germline V gene (reference sequence). Between the trimmed V and J ends, which lost 6 bases and 4 bases, there was a span of 9 bases. Here the CDR3 reads CASRLPGTEAFF. As DNA, the CDR3 is TGTGCCAGCAGACTTCCGGGCACTGAAGCTTTCTTT. Combining the CDR3 with reference TRBV7-9 and TRBJ1-1 gives the whole variable domain DTGVSQNPRHKITKRGQNVTFRCDPISEHNRLYWYRQTLGQGPEFLTYFQNEAQLEKSRLLSDRFSAERPKGSFSTLEIQRTEQGDSAMYLCASRLPGTEAFFGQGTRLTVV.

This clonotype was counted ten times or more. The chain recombines TRBV7-9 with TRBJ1-3; D is unclear. The CDR3 runs to 14 residues. V shed 8 bases and J shed 2 bases, with 13 bases lying between them. CDR1 is SEHNR, CDR2 FQNEAQ, per germline (reference sequence). CDR3 protein: CASGVGLAGNTIYF. CDR3 coding DNA: TGTGCCAGCGGCGTGGGCCTCGCTGGAAACACCATATATTTT. The full variable domain, its missing parts supplied by reference TRBV7-9 and TRBJ1-3, is DTGVSQNPRHKITKRGQNVTFRCDPISEHNRLYWYRQTLGQGPEFLTYFQNEAQLEKSRLLSDRFSAERPKGSFSTLEIQRTEQGDSAMYLCASGVGLAGNTIYFGEGSWLTVV.

This clonotype has ten or more counts. The genes are TRBV10-3 and TRBJ1-1; D is uncertain. This CDR3 has 11 residues. The germline CDR1 and CDR2 sequences are ENHRY and SYGVKD. V shed 6 bases and J shed 2 bases, with 4 bases lying between them. The CDR3 here is CAIRANTEAFF. As DNA, the CDR3 is TGTGCCATCAGGGCTAACACTGAAGCTTTCTTT.

In its sample, this clonotype was seen many times. The CDR3, as DNA: TGTGCCAGCAGCTGGGAAGCGAACACTGAAGCTTTCTTT. Protein product: CASSWEANTEAFF. V and J are TRBV7-8 and TRBJ1-1, with D unclear. Germline CDR1 and CDR2: SGHVS and FQNEAQ. The CDR3 consists of 13 residues. The germline V and J ends were trimmed by 4 bases and 1 base, with 7 bases remaining between them.

This clonotype was counted a few times. V and J are TRBV19 and TRBJ1-5; the D gene is possibly TRBD1 (5 bases). The CDR3 spans 13 residues. Germline V gene sequence: CDR1 LNHDA, CDR2 SQIVND (reference sequence). Trimming cost V 4 bases and J 8 bases, with 12 bases left between them. The CDR3: CASSNTEGEPQHF. CDR3 DNA: TGTGCCAGTAGTAACACAGAAGGGGAGCCCCAGCATTTT.

In this sample, this clonotype turned up many times. The chain is built from TRBV10-3 and TRBJ1-4; no firm D call. Germline loops: CDR1 ENHRY, CDR2 SYGVKD. The V and J ends lost 2 bases and 6 bases respectively, with 10 bases between them. This CDR3 contains 14 residues. The CDR3 region has the DNA TGTGCCATCAGTGAGGGTAAGGGCGATGAAAAACTGTTTTTT. Protein sequence: CAISEGKGDEKLFF.

This clonotype occurred many times. V gene TRBV25-1 combines with J gene TRBJ1-1, with D uncertain. The ends were cut back, 7 bases at V and 4 bases at J, with 22 bases in the middle. The CDR3 is 16 residues long. The germline gives CDR1 MGHDK, CDR2 SYGVNS. Here the CDR3 reads CASTPPLMRVGTEAFF. The CDR3 DNA reads as TGTGCCAGCACCCCTCCCCTCATGAGGGTAGGCACTGAAGCTTTCTTT.

Concerning this clonotype itself: It may be a read error: a sequence one base away is much more abundant. The V and J genes are TRBV7-8 and TRBJ1-5; D unresolved. This CDR3 contains 12 residues. Deletions cut 1 base from V and 11 bases from J, with 9 bases between. The germline V gene has CDR1 SGHVS and CDR2 FQNEAQ. CDR3 residues: CASSLVAESQHF. The DNA of the CDR3 is TGTGCCAGCAGCTTAGTGGCGGAGTCCCAGCATTTT.

The chain uses TRBV20-1 and TRBJ2-7; TRBD2 matches at 7 bases. The J segment lost 0 bases and the V segment lost 3 bases, leaving 8 bases of the junction unmatched. Germline V gene data show CDR1 as DFQATT and CDR2 as SNEGSKA (reference sequence). There are 15 residues in the CDR3. The CDR3 here is CSARGGLPSSYEQYF. The DNA for the CDR3 is TGCAGTGCTAGGGGGGGACTACCTAGCTCCTACGAGCAGTACTTC.

In regard to this clonotype: Being one base from a much bigger clone, this may be a read error. The V call is TRBV11-1, the J call TRBJ1-1, with D possibly being TRBD1 (5 bases). The germline V gene encodes CDR1 SGHAT and CDR2 FQDESV (reference sequence). The CDR3 loop spans 13 amino acids. CDR3: CASRLAGIPEAFF. The DNA for the CDR3 is TGTGCCAGCAGATTAGCAGGGATCCCTGAAGCTTTCTTT.

The rearrangement joins TRBV4-1 to TRBJ2-7, with D possibly TRBD2 on 5 matching bases. The V gene lost 4 bases and the J gene lost 5 bases, with 18 bases spanning the gap. CDR1 MGHRA and CDR2 YSYEKL come from the germline V gene. This CDR3 region has 15 residues. The CDR3 DNA reads TGCGCCAGCAGCCCCCTACTAGGCGTTGGGAACGAGCAGTACTTC. This sequence encodes CASSPLLGVGNEQYF.

The chain is built from TRBV7-2 and TRBJ1-5; weak D call: TRBD1 (6 bases). Per germline, CDR1 SGHTA and CDR2 FQGNSA. This CDR3 contains 14 residues. CDR3 in DNA: TGTGCTAGACTACCGGGACAACCCAATCAGCCCCAGCATTTT. Encoded protein: CARLPGQPNQPQHF.

The rearrangement uses TRBV6-1 and TRBJ1-1; tentative D call: TRBD1 (5 bases). The length of the CDR3 is 15 residues. V lost 5 bases to trimming and J lost 4 bases, with 17 bases between them. Germline CDR1 MNHNS, CDR2 SASEGT. CDR3 sequence (DNA): TGTGCCAGCAGTTACATAGGGACCTGGGGCACTGAAGCTTTCTTT. This encodes CASSYIGTWGTEAFF.

The V gene is TRBV7-3, the J gene TRBJ2-5, with 9 bases fitting TRBD1. Unmatched junction bases numbered 14, after V lost 5 bases and J lost 4 bases. The CDR3 has 17 amino acids. The germline V gene has CDR1 SGHTA and CDR2 FQGTGA. CDR3 in DNA: TGTGCCAGCAGCCTTCCTCCGGGACAGGGTGGTGGAGAGACCCAGTACTTC. Translated, it gives CASSLPPGQGGGETQYF.

This chain's CDR3 is CASRGGLGTEAFF. In nucleotides, the CDR3 is TGTGCCAGCCGGGGGGGCCTTGGGACTGAAGCTTTCTTT. The V and J genes are TRBV6-5 and TRBJ1-1; D is perhaps TRBD1 (6 bases). Germline V gene data show CDR1 as MNHEY and CDR2 as SVGAGI. Deletions cut 8 bases from V and 5 bases from J, with 15 bases between. There are 13 residues in the CDR3.

This clonotype was observed a handful of times. The chain recombines TRBV4-1 with TRBJ1-4; D might be TRBD1 (5 bases). Looked up from germline, CDR1 is MGHRA and CDR2 is YSYEKL. This CDR3 has 14 residues. Between the trimmed V and J ends, which lost 3 bases and 8 bases, there was a span of 13 bases. Here the CDR3 DNA reads TGCGCCAGCAGCCACGACAGTTTGGCAGAAAAACTGTTTTTT. This gives the protein CASSHDSLAEKLFF.

A word on this clonotype: A much larger clone differs from this one at a single base, so this may be a read error. V usage is TRBV19 and J usage is TRBJ1-5; no reliable D call. Trimming stripped 6 bases from V and 2 bases from J, with 11 bases between. The CDR3 consists of 14 residues. Per the germline V gene, CDR1 is LNHDA and CDR2 is SQIVND (reference sequence). In DNA, the CDR3 is TGTGCCAGTAGCCCAACGGTACGCAATCAGCCCCAGCATTTT. Protein sequence: CASSPTVRNQPQHF.

This chain uses TRBV13 with TRBJ2-6, with a tentative D call TRBD2 (6 bases). The germline V gene encodes CDR1 PRHDT and CDR2 FYEKMQ (reference sequence). The CDR3 sequence is 14 residues long. Trimming left V 8 bases short and J 9 bases short, with 17 bases between. The CDR3 sequence: CASSVGGADNVLTF. The DNA of the CDR3 is TGTGCCAGCTCTGTGGGAGGAGCAGACAACGTCCTGACTTTC.

V and J are TRBV13 and TRBJ2-5, with 12 bases aligning to TRBD1. V shed 4 bases and J 5 bases; nucleotides not matched to a gene: 8. The CDR3 loop spans 16 amino acids. The germline V gene has CDR1 PRHDT and CDR2 FYEKMQ (reference sequence). In DNA form, the CDR3 reads TGTGCCAGCAGCTCCCGGGACAGGGGGCGCTGGGAGACCCAGTACTTC. Translated: CASSSRDRGRWETQYF. Full variable domain (missing parts from reference TRBV13 and TRBJ2-5): AAGVIQSPRHLIKEKRETATLKCYPIPRHDTVYWYQQGPGQDPQFLISFYEKMQSDKGSIPDRFSAQQFSDYHSELNMSSLELGDSALYFCASSSRDRGRWETQYFGPGTRLLVL.

The genes are TRBV29-1 and TRBJ1-1; no reliable D call. The CDR3 contains 14 residues. The V end was cut by 7 bases, the J end by 2 bases, with 17 bases between. Germline V lookup: CDR1 SQVTM, CDR2 ANQGSEA. The DNA of the CDR3 is TGCAGCGCCCGACGGGGAGGGCTTAACACTGAAGCTTTCTTT. Its translation: CSARRGGLNTEAFF.

This clonotype appeared a few times. The rearrangement joins TRBV12-3 or TRBV12-4 to TRBJ2-2; TRBD2 matches 11 bases. The CDR3 is 16 residues long. Germline trimming cut 5 bases from V and 7 bases from J; bases unmatched to any gene: 9. CDR3 in DNA: TGTGCCAGCAGTCGCCCTAGCGGGGGGTGGTACGGGGAGCTGTTTTTT. Residues: CASSRPSGGWYGELFF.

The genes are TRBV24-1 and TRBJ1-2, with D maybe TRBD1 (5 bases). Germline-derived CDR1 and CDR2 are KGHDR and SFDVKD. V dropped 11 bases and J dropped 3 bases, with 18 bases sitting between them. The CDR3 has 14 residues. The CDR3 sequence is CASSQGTEDYGYTF. CDR3 DNA: TGTGCCAGCAGCCAAGGGACTGAGGACTATGGCTACACCTTC.

This clonotype was observed many times. V and J are TRBV5-6 and TRBJ1-6, with a weak D call TRBD1 (5 bases). Trimming removed 0 bases at V and 7 bases at J, with 11 bases between. CDR1 and CDR2 from the germline V gene are SGHDT and YYEEEE. CDR3 length: 15 amino acids. Here the CDR3 reads CASSLVVRDNSPLHF. CDR3 in DNA: TGTGCCAGCAGCTTGGTGGTTAGGGACAATTCACCCCTCCACTTT.

This clonotype was counted only a few times. V is TRBV29-1 and J is TRBJ2-3, with D perhaps TRBD2 (6 bases). The CDR3 runs to 13 residues. The V gene lost 5 bases and the J gene lost 2 bases, with 11 bases spanning the gap. Germline V gene lookup returns CDR1 SQVTM and CDR2 ANQGSEA. This CDR3 reads CSVKRDSTDTQYF. Written as DNA, the CDR3 is TGCAGCGTTAAGAGGGACTCCACAGATACGCAGTATTTT.

This rearrangement joins TRBV11-1 to TRBJ2-7, with 8 bases aligning to TRBD1. Losses at the gene ends were 5 bases for V and 6 bases for J; bases not matched to a gene: 6. The CDR3 runs 13 residues. From germline, CDR1 is SGHAT and CDR2 FQDESV (reference sequence). CDR3 protein: CASSPLGQVEQYF. In DNA form, the CDR3 reads TGTGCCAGCAGCCCTCTGGGACAGGTCGAGCAGTACTTC.